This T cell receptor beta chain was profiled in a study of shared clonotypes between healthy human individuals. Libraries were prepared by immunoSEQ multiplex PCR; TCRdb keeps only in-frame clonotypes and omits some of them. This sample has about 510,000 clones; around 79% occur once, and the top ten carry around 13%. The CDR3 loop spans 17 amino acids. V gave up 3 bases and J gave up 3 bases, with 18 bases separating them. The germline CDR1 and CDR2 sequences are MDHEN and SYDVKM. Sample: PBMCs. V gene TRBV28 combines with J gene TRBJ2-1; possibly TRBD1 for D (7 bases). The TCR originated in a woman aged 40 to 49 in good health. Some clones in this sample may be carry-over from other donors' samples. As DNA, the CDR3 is TGTGCCAGCAGTTTGGGGGGAGTTAACAGGGGCTACAATGAGCAGTTCTTC. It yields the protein CASSLGGVNRGYNEQFF.